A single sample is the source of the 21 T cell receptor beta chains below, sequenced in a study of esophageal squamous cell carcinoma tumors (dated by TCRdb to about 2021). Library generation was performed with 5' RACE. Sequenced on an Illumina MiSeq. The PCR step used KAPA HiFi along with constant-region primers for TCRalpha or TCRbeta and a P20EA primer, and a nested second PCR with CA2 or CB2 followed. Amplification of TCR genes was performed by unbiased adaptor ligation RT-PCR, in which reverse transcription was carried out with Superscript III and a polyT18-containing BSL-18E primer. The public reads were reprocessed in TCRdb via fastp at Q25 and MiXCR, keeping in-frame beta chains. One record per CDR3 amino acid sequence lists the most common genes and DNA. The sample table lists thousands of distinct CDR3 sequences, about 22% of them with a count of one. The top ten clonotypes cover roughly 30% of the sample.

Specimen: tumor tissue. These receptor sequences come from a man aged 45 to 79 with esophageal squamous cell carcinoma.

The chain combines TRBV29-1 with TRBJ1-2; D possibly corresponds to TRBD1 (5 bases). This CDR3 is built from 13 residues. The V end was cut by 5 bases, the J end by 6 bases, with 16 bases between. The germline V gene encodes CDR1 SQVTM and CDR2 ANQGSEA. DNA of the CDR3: TGCAGCGTTTGGGGGGAAGATACGGATGGCTACACCTTC. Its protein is CSVWGEDTDGYTF.

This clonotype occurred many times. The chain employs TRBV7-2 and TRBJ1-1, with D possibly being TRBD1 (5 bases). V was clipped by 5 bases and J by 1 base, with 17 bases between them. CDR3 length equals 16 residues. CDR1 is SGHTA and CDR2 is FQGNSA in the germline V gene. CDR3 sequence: CASSRDFGARNTEAFF. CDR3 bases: TGTGCCAGCAGCCGAGATTTCGGGGCTAGGAACACTGAAGCTTTCTTT. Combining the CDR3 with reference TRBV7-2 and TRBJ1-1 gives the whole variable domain GAGVSQSPSNKVTEKGKDVELRCDPISGHTALYWYRQSLGQGLEFLIYFQGNSAPDKSGLPSDRFSAERTGGSVSTLTIQRTQQEDSAVYLCASSRDFGARNTEAFFGQGTRLTVV.

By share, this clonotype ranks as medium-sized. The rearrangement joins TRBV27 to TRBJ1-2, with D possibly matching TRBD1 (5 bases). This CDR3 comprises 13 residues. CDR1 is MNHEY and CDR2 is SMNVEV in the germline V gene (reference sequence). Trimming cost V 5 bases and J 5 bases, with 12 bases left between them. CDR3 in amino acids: CASSPGTIYGYTF. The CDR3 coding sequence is TGTGCCAGCAGTCCAGGGACCATTTATGGCTACACCTTC.

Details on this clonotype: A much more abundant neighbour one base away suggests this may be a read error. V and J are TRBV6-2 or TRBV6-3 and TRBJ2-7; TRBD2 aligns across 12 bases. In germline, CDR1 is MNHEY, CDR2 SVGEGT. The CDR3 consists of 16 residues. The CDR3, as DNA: TGTGCCAGCAGTGACCCTAGCGGGAGGGCTGTGAACGAGCAGCACTTC. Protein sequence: CASSDPSGRAVNEQHF.

The CDR3 nucleotides read TGTGCTAATGCGGCCCACAGTGAGCAGTTCTTC. It yields the protein CANAAHSEQFF. J is TRBJ2-1 and V is TRBV12-5; D is unresolved. V dropped 10 bases and J dropped 9 bases, with 13 bases sitting between them. Germline loops: CDR1 LGHNT, CDR2 FRNRAP. This CDR3 has 11 residues.

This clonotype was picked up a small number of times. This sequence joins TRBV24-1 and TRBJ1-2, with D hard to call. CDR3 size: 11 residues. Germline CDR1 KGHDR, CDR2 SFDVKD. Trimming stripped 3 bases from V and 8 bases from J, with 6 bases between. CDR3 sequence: CATSDTTGYTF. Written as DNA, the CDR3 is TGTGCCACCAGTGATACGACAGGCTACACCTTC.

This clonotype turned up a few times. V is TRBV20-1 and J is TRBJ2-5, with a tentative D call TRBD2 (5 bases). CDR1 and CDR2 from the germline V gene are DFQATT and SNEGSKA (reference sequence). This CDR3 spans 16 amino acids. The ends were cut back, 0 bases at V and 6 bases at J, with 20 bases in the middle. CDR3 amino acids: CSARDERRRTKKTQYF. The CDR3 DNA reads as TGCAGTGCTAGAGATGAGAGGAGGAGAACCAAGAAGACCCAGTACTTC.

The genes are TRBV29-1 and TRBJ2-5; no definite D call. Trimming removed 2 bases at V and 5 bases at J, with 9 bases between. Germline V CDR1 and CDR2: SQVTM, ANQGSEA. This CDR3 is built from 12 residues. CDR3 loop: CSVELAGETQYF. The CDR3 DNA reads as TGCAGCGTTGAATTGGCCGGCGAGACCCAGTACTTC. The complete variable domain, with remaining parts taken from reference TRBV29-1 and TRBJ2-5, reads SAVISQKPSRDICQRGTSLTIQCQVDSQVTMMFWYRQQPGQSLTLIATANQGSEATYESGFVIDKFPISRPNLTFSTLTVSNMSPEDSSIYLCSVELAGETQYFGPGTRLLVL.

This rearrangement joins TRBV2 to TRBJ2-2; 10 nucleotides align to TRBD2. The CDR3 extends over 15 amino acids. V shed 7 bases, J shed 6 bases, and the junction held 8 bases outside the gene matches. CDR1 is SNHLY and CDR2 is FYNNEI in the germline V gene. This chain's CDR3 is CASIASGSLAGELFF. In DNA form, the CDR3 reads TGTGCCAGCATAGCTAGCGGGAGTCTTGCCGGGGAGCTGTTTTTT.

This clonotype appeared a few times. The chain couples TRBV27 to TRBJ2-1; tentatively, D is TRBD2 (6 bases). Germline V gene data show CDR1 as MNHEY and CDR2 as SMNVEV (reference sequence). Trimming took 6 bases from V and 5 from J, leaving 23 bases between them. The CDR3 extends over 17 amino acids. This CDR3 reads CASRTILSGRVHNEQFF. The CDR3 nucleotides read TGTGCCAGCAGGACAATTTTATCCGGGAGAGTGCACAATGAGCAGTTCTTC.

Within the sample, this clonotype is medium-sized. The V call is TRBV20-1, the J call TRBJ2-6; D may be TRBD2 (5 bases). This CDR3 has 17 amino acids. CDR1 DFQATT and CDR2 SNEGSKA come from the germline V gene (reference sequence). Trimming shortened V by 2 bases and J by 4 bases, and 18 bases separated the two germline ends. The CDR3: CSARPSTGDPGANVLTF. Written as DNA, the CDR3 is TGCAGTGCTAGACCCTCAACCGGGGATCCCGGGGCCAACGTCCTGACTTTC.

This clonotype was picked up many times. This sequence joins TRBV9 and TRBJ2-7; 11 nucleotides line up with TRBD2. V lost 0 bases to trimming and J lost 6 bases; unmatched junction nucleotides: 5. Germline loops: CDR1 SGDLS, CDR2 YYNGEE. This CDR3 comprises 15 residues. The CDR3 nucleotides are TGTGCCAGCAGCGTAGGAACTAGCGGGAGATTCGAGCAGTACTTC. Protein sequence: CASSVGTSGRFEQYF.

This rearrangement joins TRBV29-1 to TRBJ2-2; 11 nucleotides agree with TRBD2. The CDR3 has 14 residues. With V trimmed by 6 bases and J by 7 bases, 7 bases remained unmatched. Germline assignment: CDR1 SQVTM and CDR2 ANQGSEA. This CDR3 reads CSVPTSGAIGELFF. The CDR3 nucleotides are TGCAGCGTGCCGACTAGCGGGGCCATCGGGGAGCTGTTTTTT.

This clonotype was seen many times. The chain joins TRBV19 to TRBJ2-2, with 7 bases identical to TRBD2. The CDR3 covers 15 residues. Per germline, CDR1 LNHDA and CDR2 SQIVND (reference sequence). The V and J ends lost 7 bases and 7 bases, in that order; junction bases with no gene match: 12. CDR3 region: CASTMGRGSVGELFF. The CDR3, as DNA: TGTGCCAGTACCATGGGGAGGGGCAGTGTCGGGGAGCTGTTTTTT. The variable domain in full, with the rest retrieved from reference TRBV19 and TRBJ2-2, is DGGITQSPKYLFRKEGQNVTLSCEQNLNHDAMYWYRQDPGQGLRLIYYSQIVNDFQKGDIAEGYSVSREKKESFPLTVTSAQKNPTAFYLCASTMGRGSVGELFFGEGSRLTVL.

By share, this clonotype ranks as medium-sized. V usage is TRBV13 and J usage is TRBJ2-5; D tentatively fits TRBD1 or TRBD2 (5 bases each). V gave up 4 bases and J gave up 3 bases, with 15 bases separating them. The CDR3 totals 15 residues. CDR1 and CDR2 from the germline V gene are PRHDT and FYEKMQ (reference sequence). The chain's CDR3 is CASSYGFGGKETQYF. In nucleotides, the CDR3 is TGTGCCAGCAGCTATGGCTTTGGGGGAAAAGAGACCCAGTACTTC.

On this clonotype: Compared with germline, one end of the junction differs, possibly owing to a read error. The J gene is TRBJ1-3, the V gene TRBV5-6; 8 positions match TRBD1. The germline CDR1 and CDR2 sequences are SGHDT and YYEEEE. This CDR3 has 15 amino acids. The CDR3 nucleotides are TGTGCCAGCAGCTTCAACAGGGGGTTCGGAAACACCAGATATTTT. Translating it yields CASSFNRGFGNTRYF.

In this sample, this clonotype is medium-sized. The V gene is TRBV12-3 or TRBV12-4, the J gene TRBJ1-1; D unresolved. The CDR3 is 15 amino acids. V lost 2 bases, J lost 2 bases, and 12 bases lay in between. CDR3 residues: CASSLRSTLNTEAFF. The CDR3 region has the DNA TGTGCCAGCAGTTTAAGATCGACCCTTAACACTGAAGCTTTCTTT.

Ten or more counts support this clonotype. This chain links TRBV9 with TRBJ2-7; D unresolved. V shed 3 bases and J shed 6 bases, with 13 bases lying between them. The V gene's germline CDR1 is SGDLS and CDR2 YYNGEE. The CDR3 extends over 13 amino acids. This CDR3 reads CASSAGYGGEQYF. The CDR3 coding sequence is TGTGCCAGCAGCGCTGGGTACGGTGGCGAGCAGTACTTC.

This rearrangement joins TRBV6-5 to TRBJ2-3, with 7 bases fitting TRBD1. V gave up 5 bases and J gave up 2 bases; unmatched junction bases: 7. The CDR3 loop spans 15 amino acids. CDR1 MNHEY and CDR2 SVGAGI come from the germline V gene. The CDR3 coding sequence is TGTGCCAGCAGTCAACCGGGACAGTTCACAGATACGCAGTATTTT. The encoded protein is CASSQPGQFTDTQYF.

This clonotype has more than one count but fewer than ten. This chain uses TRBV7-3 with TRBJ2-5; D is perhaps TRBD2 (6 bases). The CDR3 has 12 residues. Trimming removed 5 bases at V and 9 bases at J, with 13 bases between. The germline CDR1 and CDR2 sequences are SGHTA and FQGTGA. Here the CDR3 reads CASSPGTGAQYF. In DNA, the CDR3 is TGTGCCAGCAGCCCAGGGACTGGGGCCCAGTACTTC.

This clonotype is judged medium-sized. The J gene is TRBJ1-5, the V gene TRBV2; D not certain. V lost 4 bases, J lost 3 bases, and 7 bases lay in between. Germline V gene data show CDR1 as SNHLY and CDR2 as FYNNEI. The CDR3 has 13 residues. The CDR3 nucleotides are TGTGCCAGCAGTGCCGGGAACAATCAGCCCCAGCATTTT. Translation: CASSAGNNQPQHF.